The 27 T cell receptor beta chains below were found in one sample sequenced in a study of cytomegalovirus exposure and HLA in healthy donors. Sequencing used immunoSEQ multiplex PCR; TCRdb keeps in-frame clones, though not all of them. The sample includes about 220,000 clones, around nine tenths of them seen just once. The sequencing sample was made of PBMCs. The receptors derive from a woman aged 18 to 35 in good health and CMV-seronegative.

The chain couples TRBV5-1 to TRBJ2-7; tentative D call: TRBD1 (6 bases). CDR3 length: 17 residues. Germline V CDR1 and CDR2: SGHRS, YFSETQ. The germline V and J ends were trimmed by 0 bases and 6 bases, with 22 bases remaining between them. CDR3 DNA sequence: TGCGCCAGCAGCTTGGGGGGTGCGTACAGGGAAAGTTCCGAGCAGTACTTC. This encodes CASSLGGAYRESSEQYF.

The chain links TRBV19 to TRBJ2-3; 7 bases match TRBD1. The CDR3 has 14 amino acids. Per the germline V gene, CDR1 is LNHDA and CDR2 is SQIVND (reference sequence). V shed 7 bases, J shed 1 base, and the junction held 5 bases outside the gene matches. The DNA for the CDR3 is TGTGCCAGTACGACAGGGCTGCGCACAGATACGCAGTATTTT. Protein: CASTTGLRTDTQYF.

CDR3 sequence: CASSPRTGGAIEAFF. CDR3 DNA sequence: TGTGCCAGCTCACCACGGACAGGGGGCGCGATTGAAGCTTTCTTT. V is TRBV18 and J is TRBJ1-1; TRBD1 matches 11 bases. CDR1 KGHSH and CDR2 LQKENI come from the germline V gene. J gave up 7 bases and V 1 base, and 5 bases lay outside the gene matches. The CDR3 loop spans 15 amino acids.

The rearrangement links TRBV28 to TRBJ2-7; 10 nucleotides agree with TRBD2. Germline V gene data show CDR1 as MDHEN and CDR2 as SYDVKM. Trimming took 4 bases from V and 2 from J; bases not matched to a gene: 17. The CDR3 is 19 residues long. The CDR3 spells CASSSPGGITSGNTYEQYF. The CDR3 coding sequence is TGTGCCAGCAGTTCACCAGGGGGGATAACTAGCGGGAATACCTACGAGCAGTACTTC.

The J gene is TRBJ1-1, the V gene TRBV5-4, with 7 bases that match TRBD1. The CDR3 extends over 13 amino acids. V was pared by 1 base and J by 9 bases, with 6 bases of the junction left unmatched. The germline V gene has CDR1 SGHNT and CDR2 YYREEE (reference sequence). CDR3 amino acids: CASSLFMDRKAFF. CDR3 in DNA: TGTGCCAGCAGCTTGTTTATGGACAGGAAAGCTTTCTTT.

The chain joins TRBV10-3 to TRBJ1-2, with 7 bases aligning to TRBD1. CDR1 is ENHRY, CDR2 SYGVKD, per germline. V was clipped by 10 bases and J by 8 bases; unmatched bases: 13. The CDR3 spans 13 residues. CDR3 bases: TGTGCCACTAGAGGGACAGTCCTAGGGGGCTACACCTTC. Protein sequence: CATRGTVLGGYTF.

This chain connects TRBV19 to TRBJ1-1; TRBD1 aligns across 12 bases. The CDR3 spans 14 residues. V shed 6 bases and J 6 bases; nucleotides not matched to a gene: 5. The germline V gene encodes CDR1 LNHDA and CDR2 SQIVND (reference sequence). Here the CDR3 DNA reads TGTGCCAGTAGCTTCGGGACAGGGGGCCCTGAAGCTTTCTTT. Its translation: CASSFGTGGPEAFF.

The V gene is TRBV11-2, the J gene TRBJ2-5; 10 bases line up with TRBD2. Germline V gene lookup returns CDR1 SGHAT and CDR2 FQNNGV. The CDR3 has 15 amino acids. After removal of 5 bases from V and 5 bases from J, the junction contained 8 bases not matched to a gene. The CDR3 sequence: CASSPTSGPRETQYF. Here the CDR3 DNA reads TGTGCCAGCAGCCCGACTAGCGGGCCCCGGGAGACCCAGTACTTC. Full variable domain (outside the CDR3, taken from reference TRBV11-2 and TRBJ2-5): EAGVAQSPRYKIIEKRQSVAFWCNPISGHATLYWYQQILGQGPKLLIQFQNNGVVDDSQLPKDRFSAERLKGVDSTLKIQPAKLEDSAVYLCASSPTSGPRETQYFGPGTRLLVL.

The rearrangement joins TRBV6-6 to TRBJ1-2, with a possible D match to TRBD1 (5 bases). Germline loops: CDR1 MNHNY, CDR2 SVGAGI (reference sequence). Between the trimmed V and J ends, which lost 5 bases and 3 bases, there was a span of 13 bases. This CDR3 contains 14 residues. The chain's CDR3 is CASSNTGGDYGYTF. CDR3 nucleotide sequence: TGTGCCAGCAGTAATACGGGAGGGGACTATGGCTACACCTTC.

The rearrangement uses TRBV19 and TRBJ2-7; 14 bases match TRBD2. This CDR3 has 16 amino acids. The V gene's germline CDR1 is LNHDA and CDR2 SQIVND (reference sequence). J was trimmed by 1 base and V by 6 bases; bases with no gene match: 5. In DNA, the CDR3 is TGTGCCAGTAGAGCGACTAGCGGGAGGGGATCCTACGAGCAGTACTTC. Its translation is CASRATSGRGSYEQYF.

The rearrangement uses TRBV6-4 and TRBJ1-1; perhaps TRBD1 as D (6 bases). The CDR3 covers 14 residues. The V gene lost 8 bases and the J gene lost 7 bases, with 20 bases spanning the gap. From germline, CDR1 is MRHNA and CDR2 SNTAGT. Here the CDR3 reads CASLRPGAWGEAFF. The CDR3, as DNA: TGTGCCAGCCTTCGACCAGGGGCATGGGGTGAAGCTTTCTTT.

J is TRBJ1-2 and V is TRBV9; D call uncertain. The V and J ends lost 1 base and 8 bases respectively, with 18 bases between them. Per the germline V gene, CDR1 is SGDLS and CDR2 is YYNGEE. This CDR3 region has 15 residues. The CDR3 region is CASSVFPGNSHGYTF. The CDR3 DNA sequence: TGTGCCAGCAGCGTATTCCCGGGAAACTCCCACGGCTACACCTTC. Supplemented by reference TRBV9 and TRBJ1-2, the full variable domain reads DSGVTQTPKHLITATGQRVTLRCSPRSGDLSVYWYQQSLDQGLQFLIQYYNGEERAKGNILERFSAQQFPDLHSELNLSSLELGDSALYFCASSVFPGNSHGYTFGSGTRLTVV.

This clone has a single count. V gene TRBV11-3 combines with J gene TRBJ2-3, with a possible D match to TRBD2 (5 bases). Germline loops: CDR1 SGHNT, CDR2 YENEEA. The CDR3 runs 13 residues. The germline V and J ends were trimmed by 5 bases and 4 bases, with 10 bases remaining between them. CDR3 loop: CASSPAGADTQYF. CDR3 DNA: TGTGCCAGCAGCCCGGCCGGGGCAGATACGCAGTATTTT. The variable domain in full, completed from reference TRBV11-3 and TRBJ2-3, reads EAGVVQSPRYKIIEKKQPVAFWCNPISGHNTLYWYLQNLGQGPELLIRYENEEAVDDSQLPKDRFSAERLKGVDSTLKIQPAELGDSAVYLCASSPAGADTQYFGPGTRLTVL.

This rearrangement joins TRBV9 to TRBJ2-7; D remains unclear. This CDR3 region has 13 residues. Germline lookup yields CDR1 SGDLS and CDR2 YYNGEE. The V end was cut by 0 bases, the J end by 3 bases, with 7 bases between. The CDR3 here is CASSVAPSYEQYF. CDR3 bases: TGTGCCAGCAGCGTAGCGCCTAGCTACGAGCAGTACTTC. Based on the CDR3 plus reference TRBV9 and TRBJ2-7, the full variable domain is DSGVTQTPKHLITATGQRVTLRCSPRSGDLSVYWYQQSLDQGLQFLIQYYNGEERAKGNILERFSAQQFPDLHSELNLSSLELGDSALYFCASSVAPSYEQYFGPGTRLTVT.

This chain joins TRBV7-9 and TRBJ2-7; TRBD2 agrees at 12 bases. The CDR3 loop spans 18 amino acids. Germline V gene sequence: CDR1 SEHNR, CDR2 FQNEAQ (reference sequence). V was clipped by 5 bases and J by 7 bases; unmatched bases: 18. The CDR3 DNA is TGTGCCAGCAGCCCCCCAGCTCCCCTTACTAGCGGGAGGACTGAGCAGTACTTC. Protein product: CASSPPAPLTSGRTEQYF.

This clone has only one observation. This CDR3 is CSPGSSPTNEKLFF. DNA for the CDR3: TGCAGCCCAGGCAGCAGTCCAACTAATGAAAAACTGTTTTTT. The V call is TRBV29-1, the J call TRBJ1-4, with D uncertain. In germline, CDR1 is SQVTM, CDR2 ANQGSEA. The CDR3 extends over 14 amino acids. V lost 8 bases, J lost 0 bases, and 13 bases lay in between.

The CDR3 loop is CASSPLAGETQYF. CDR3 DNA: TGCGCCAGCAGCCCGCTAGCCGGAGAGACCCAGTACTTC. The chain couples TRBV5-1 to TRBJ2-5; maybe TRBD2 (5 bases). This CDR3 has 13 amino acids. Germline V lookup: CDR1 SGHRS, CDR2 YFSETQ. V was clipped by 4 bases and J by 4 bases, with 11 bases between them. Based on the CDR3 plus reference TRBV5-1 and TRBJ2-5, the full variable domain is KAGVTQTPRYLIKTRGQQVTLSCSPISGHRSVSWYQQTPGQGLQFLFEYFSETQRNKGNFPGRFSGRQFSNSRSEMNVSTLELGDSALYLCASSPLAGETQYFGPGTRLLVL.

The CDR3 nucleotides are TGTGCCAGCTCACGTTCCGGGACAGGGGGCACTGAAGCTTTCTTT. It yields the protein CASSRSGTGGTEAFF. The V call is TRBV18, the J call TRBJ1-1; TRBD1 agrees at 11 bases. The CDR3 has 15 amino acids. Germline assignment: CDR1 KGHSH and CDR2 LQKENI. V lost 4 bases, J lost 4 bases, and 5 bases stayed unmatched.

Written as DNA, the CDR3 is TGTGCCAGCAGTCATTATCCCGGGACAGGGTTCCACGAGCAGTACTTC. Its translation is CASSHYPGTGFHEQYF. This rearrangement joins TRBV28 to TRBJ2-7; 9 bases are shared with TRBD1. CDR3 size: 16 residues. CDR1 is MDHEN, CDR2 SYDVKM, per germline. The V gene end was trimmed by 5 bases and the J gene end by 5 bases; junction bases not matched to a gene: 13.

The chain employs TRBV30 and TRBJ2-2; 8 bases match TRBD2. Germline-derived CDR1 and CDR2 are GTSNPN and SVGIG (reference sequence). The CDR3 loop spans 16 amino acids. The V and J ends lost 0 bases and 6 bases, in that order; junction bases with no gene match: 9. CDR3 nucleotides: TGTGCCTGGAGTGTTGGGTCGGGAGGGCGAGCCGGGGAGCTGTTTTTT. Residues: CAWSVGSGGRAGELFF.

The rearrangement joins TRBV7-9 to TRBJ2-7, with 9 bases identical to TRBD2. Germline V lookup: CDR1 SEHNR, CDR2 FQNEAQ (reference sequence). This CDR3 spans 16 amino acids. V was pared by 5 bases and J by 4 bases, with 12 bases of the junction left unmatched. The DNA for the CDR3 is TGTGCCAGCAGCCGGAGTACGGGCGGGAGGGAATACGAGCAGTACTTC. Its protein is CASSRSTGGREYEQYF. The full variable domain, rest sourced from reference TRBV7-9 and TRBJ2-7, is DTGVSQNPRHKITKRGQNVTFRCDPISEHNRLYWYRQTLGQGPEFLTYFQNEAQLEKSRLLSDRFSAERPKGSFSTLEIQRTEQGDSAMYLCASSRSTGGREYEQYFGPGTRLTVT.

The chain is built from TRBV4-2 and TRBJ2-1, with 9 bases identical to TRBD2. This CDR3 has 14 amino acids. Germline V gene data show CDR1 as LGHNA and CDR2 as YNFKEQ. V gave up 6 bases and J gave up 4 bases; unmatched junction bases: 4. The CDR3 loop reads CASRGLALYNEQFF. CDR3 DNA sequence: TGTGCCAGCAGGGGACTAGCCCTGTACAATGAGCAGTTCTTC.

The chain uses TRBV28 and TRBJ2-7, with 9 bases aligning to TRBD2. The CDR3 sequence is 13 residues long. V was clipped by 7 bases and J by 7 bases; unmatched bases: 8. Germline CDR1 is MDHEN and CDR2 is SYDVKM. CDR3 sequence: CASILAGMREQYF. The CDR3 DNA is TGTGCCAGCATTCTAGCGGGGATGAGGGAGCAGTACTTC.

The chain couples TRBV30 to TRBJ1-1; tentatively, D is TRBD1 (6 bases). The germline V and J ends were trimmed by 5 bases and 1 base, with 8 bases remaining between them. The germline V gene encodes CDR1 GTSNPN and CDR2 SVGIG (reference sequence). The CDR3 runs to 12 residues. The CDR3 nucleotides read TGTGCCTGGGAACAGGGGAACACTGAAGCTTTCTTT. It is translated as CAWEQGNTEAFF.

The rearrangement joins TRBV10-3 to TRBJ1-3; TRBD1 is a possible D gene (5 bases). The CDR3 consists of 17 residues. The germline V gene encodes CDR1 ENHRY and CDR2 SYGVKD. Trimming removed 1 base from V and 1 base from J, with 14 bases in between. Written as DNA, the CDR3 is TGTGCCATCAGTGAGTTGACGGGGAGGGGTTCTGGAAACACCATATATTTT. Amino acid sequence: CAISELTGRGSGNTIYF.

The CDR3 is CASSPFPTGGSGNTIYF. The CDR3 nucleotides are TGTGCCAGCAGCCCCTTCCCGACAGGGGGCTCTGGAAACACCATATATTTT. J is TRBJ1-3 and V is TRBV4-2, with 9 bases matching TRBD1. Germline-derived CDR1 and CDR2 are LGHNA and YNFKEQ. The CDR3 covers 17 residues. V dropped 4 bases and J dropped 0; count of bases not matched to a gene: 7.

The CDR3 nucleotides read TGTGCCAGCAGCTTAGTCATGCTAAGCTCCTACGAGCAGTACTTC. Translated, it gives CASSLVMLSSYEQYF. V usage is TRBV7-8 and J usage is TRBJ2-7, with no clear D. Per the germline V gene, CDR1 is SGHVS and CDR2 is FQNEAQ. The CDR3 length is 15 residues. Trimming took 1 base from V and 0 from J, leaving 10 bases between them.